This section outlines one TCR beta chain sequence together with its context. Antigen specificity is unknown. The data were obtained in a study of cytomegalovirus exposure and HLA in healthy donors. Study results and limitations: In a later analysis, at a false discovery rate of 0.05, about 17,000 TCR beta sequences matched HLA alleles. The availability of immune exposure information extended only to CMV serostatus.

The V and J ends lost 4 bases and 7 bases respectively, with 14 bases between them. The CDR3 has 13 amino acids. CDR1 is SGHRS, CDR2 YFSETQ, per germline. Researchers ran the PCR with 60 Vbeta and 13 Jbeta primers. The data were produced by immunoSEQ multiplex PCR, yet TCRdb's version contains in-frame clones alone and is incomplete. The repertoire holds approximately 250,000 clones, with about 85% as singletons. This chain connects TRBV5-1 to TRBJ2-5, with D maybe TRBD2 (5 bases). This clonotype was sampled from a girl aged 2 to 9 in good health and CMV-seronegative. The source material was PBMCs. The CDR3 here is CASSPGLEATQYF. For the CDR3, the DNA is TGCGCCAGCAGCCCGGGATTGGAGGCGACCCAGTACTTC.